The next 7 T cell receptor beta chains were all read from a single sample in a study of T cells in Graves' hyperthyroidism and ophthalmopathy. Amplified TCR beta CDR3 regions came from RNA transcripts. The HTBI primer set served for first-round RT-PCR of the TCR CDR3. TCRdb re-derived calls from the multiplex PCR reads in MiXCR, one entry per CDR3 protein. The repertoire has some 380,000 distinct CDR3 sequences, about 13% of them found once; the top ten carry roughly 20%. Sequenced: blood. Receptors were obtained from a man aged 30 to 39 with Graves' hyperthyroidism that later progressed to Graves' ophthalmopathy.

This chain joins TRBV19 and TRBJ1-2; unclear D gene. In germline, CDR1 is LNHDA, CDR2 SQIVND (reference sequence). V lost 6 bases and J 8 bases, leaving 19 bases between the germline ends. The CDR3 is made up of 14 amino acids. In nucleotides, the CDR3 is TGTGCCAGTAGGATGGGAACTCCTGTGGGCGGCTACACCTTC. Translating gives CASRMGTPVGGYTF.

The chain carries TRBV12-3 or TRBV12-4 and TRBJ2-7; no clear D gene. This CDR3 contains 13 residues. Trimming took 1 base from V and 3 from J, leaving 7 bases between them. This CDR3 is CASSLDAFYEQYF. CDR3 DNA sequence: TGTGCCAGCAGTTTAGATGCGTTCTACGAGCAGTACTTC.

CDR3 bases: TGTGCCAGCAGTTTCAGGGGGTCTTCACCCCTCCACTTT. It translates to CASSFRGSSPLHF. The V and J genes are TRBV6-9 and TRBJ1-6; 7 bases agree with TRBD1. The V gene's germline CDR1 is MNHGY and CDR2 SVAAGI. The V and J ends lost 4 bases and 9 bases, in that order; junction bases with no gene match: 3. The CDR3 sequence is 13 residues long.

As to this clonotype: A much larger clone lies a single base off, so this may be a read error. The rearrangement joins TRBV11-2 to TRBJ1-1; the match to TRBD1 covers 12 bases. CDR1 and CDR2 (germline): SGHAT, FQNNGV. This CDR3 is 17 amino acids long. J gave up 6 bases and V 5 bases, and 13 bases lay outside the gene matches. CDR3 amino acids: CASSDGTGGLFSAEAFF. Here the CDR3 DNA reads TGTGCCAGCAGCGACGGGACAGGGGGCCTCTTCAGCGCTGAAGCTTTCTTT.

This clonotype was seen many times. The DNA of the CDR3 is TGTGCCAGCAGTTACTCGGTCTCTGGGGCCAACGTCCTGACTTTC. It encodes CASSYSVSGANVLTF. The chain uses TRBV6-6 and TRBJ2-6, with D unclear. The CDR3 is 15 amino acids. In germline, CDR1 is MNHNY, CDR2 SVGAGI (reference sequence). The V gene lost 0 bases and the J gene lost 0 bases, with 3 bases spanning the gap.

This clonotype showed up just a few times. The V gene is TRBV19, the J gene TRBJ1-5; D possibly corresponds to TRBD1 (5 bases). Germline loops: CDR1 LNHDA, CDR2 SQIVND (reference sequence). The V gene lost 5 bases and the J gene lost 3 bases, with 17 bases spanning the gap. The CDR3 runs to 16 residues. The CDR3, as DNA: TGTGCCAGTAGTCTCCGGGACTTCCCGTCCAATCAGCCCCAGCATTTT. It is translated as CASSLRDFPSNQPQHF.

Ten or more counts support this clonotype. The chain combines TRBV6-1 with TRBJ1-5; 7 nucleotides align to TRBD1. Germline V gene sequence: CDR1 MNHNS, CDR2 SASEGT. The CDR3 spans 16 residues. The V segment lost 2 bases and the J segment 2 bases; nucleotides outside the gene matches: 6. The CDR3 sequence: CASSEIDGQGNQPQHF. CDR3 DNA sequence: TGTGCCAGCAGTGAAATCGATGGACAGGGCAATCAGCCCCAGCATTTT.